These 5 T cell receptor beta chains came from one sample sequenced in a study of CD4 and CD8 cells across lung adenocarcinoma regions. TCRdb redid the calling of the PCR reads with MiXCR, one entry per CDR3 protein. This table has 15,000 or so distinct CDR3 sequences, roughly 47% appearing once. The sequenced sample consisted of CD4+ T cells from the center of a lung tumor. These receptors originate from a male donor with lung adenocarcinoma. The CD4 and CD8 labels of this study may be unreliable.

A few counts support this clonotype. The CDR3 DNA reads as TGTGCCAGCAGTCAGGGGAGGGGAGCGGAGACCCAGTACTTC. Residues: CASSQGRGAETQYF. This rearrangement joins TRBV27 to TRBJ2-5; D is perhaps TRBD2 (7 bases). In germline, CDR1 is MNHEY, CDR2 SMNVEV (reference sequence). V gave up 5 bases and J gave up 5 bases, with 15 bases separating them. There are 14 residues in the CDR3.

This clonotype was recorded at least ten times. DNA of the CDR3: TGTGCCATCCGGTTCCAAGGACTGAACACCGGGGAGCTGTTTTTT. Translating it yields CAIRFQGLNTGELFF. J is TRBJ2-2 and V is TRBV10-3; perhaps TRBD2 as D (5 bases). Trimming took 8 bases from V and 1 from J, leaving 14 bases between them. Germline CDR1 reads ENHRY; CDR2 reads SYGVKD. The CDR3 sequence is 15 residues long.

The CDR3 bases are TGTGCCAGCAGCCAAGCGGGCCCGAGAGCCAAAAACACGCAGTACTTC. As protein: CASSQAGPRAKNTQYF. This chain joins TRBV4-2 and TRBJ2-4, with unresolved D. The CDR3 length is 16 residues. The V gene lost 1 base and the J gene lost 13 bases, with 23 bases spanning the gap. CDR1 is LGHNA, CDR2 YNFKEQ, per germline.

This clonotype is labeled as medium-sized. The chain links TRBV6-1 to TRBJ2-2, with D uncertain. V lost 6 bases and J 5 bases, leaving 7 bases between the germline ends. CDR3 length: 12 residues. Per the germline V gene, CDR1 is MNHNS and CDR2 is SASEGT. CDR3 protein: CASRLGTGELFF. The CDR3 region has the DNA TGTGCCAGCAGGCTGGGAACCGGGGAGCTGTTTTTT.

This chain links TRBV7-2 with TRBJ2-1; TRBD1 matches 9 bases. Matching the DNA end better, TRBJ2-7 makes the J call doubtful. The CDR3 contains 15 residues. CDR1 and CDR2 from the germline V gene are SGHTA and FQGNSA. CDR3 nucleotides: TGTGCCAGCAGCTGGGGGACAGGGATGCCTTACGAGCAGTACTTC. Amino acids: CASSWGTGMPYEQYF.